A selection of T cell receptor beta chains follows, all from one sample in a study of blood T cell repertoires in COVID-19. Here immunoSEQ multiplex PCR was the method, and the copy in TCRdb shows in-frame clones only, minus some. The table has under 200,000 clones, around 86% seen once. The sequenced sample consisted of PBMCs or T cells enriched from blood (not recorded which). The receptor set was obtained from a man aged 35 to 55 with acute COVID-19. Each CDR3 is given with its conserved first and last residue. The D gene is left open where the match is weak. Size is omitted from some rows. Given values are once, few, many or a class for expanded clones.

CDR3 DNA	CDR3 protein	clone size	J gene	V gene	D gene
TGCAGTGCTAGTACAGGGGACGCCGTTGAAGCTTTCTTT	CSASTGDAVEAFF	.	TRBJ1-1	TRBV20-1	TRBD1
TGTGCCAGCAGCCGGACAGGGGATGAGCAGTTCTTC	CASSRTGDEQFF	once	TRBJ2-1	TRBV7-9	TRBD1
TGTGCCAGCAGCTTTAAACAGGGGGCGAGTGGCTACACCTTC	CASSFKQGASGYTF	.	TRBJ1-2	TRBV7-2	TRBD1
TGTGCCAGCAGCCCTTTTATCGGGACTCCCTTGGGAGGAAACACCATATATTTT	CASSPFIGTPLGGNTIYF	few	TRBJ1-3	TRBV3-1/TRBV3-2	.
TGTGCCAGCAGCAAAGCGCCCGTGGGCGGGAGTCTATCCCTGGCCAAAAACATTCAGTACTTC	CASSKAPVGGSLSLAKNIQYF	.	TRBJ2-4	TRBV21-1	.
TGCAGCGTTGAAGGGGACAGGGGGCAAGAGACCCAGTACTTC	CSVEGDRGQETQYF	.	TRBJ2-5	TRBV29-1	TRBD1
TGTGCCAGCAGCCCGGACAGGGGGCGACACAATGAGCAGTTCTTC	CASSPDRGRHNEQFF	.	TRBJ2-1	TRBV7-2	TRBD1
TGTGCCAGCAGCCCACGGGACTCTTTACTCTCCTACAATGAGCAGTTCTTC	CASSPRDSLLSYNEQFF	.	TRBJ2-1	TRBV7-3	.
TGTGCCAGCAGTGAAGAGGTCAGCGGCGAGCAGTACTTC	CASSEEVSGEQYF	few	TRBJ2-7	TRBV2	.
TGTGCCAGCCCCCTAAAGGGACAGGGGGCAACTGGGGCCAACGTCCTGACTTTC	CASPLKGQGATGANVLTF	.	TRBJ2-6	TRBV6-4	TRBD1
TGCAGCGGATTAACTAGCTACGAGCAGTACTTC	CSGLTSYEQYF	.	TRBJ2-7	TRBV29-1	.
TGTGCCAGCAGCTTGACCTTTACAGGGAACGGGAAGGAGACCCAGTACTTC	CASSLTFTGNGKETQYF	.	TRBJ2-5	TRBV7-9	.
TGCAGCGTGAGTACCGGCCTGGAGGGTTCTGGCTACACCTTC	CSVSTGLEGSGYTF	.	TRBJ1-2	TRBV29-1	.
TGTGCCAGCAGTGGGCAGTCAGACAGGGACTCCTACGAGCAGTACTTC	CASSGQSDRDSYEQYF	.	TRBJ2-7	TRBV6-1	TRBD1
TGTGCCAGCAGTTTATTGGCCAGCGGGGGCACAGATACGCAGTATTTT	CASSLLASGGTDTQYF	.	TRBJ2-3	TRBV27	TRBD2
TGTGCCAGCAGCTCCCTTCCCCCGGAGTTGTATTTT	CASSSLPPELYF	.	TRBJ2-3	TRBV7-2	.
TGTGCCACCAGCAGAGATATGGCGGGGACCGGCTACACCTTC	CATSRDMAGTGYTF	.	TRBJ1-2	TRBV15	.
TGTGCCTGGAGTGTAGGGGGAATAGGCACTGAAGCTTTCTTT	CAWSVGGIGTEAFF	.	TRBJ1-1	TRBV30	.
TGTGCCAGCAGCCCCGACAGGGGTGCGACAGATACGCAGTATTTT	CASSPDRGATDTQYF	.	TRBJ2-3	TRBV7-3	TRBD1
TGTGCCAGCAGCTCCTCCACAGGGGCCGAAGAGACCCAGTACTTC	CASSSSTGAEETQYF	.	TRBJ2-5	TRBV9	TRBD1
TGTGCCAGCCGACTCCAGGGGAATTCACCCCTCCACTTT	CASRLQGNSPLHF	.	TRBJ1-6	TRBV27	.
TGTGCCAGCAGCTTAGGACTAGCGGGAGGAGATACGCAGTATTTT	CASSLGLAGGDTQYF	.	TRBJ2-3	TRBV7-3	TRBD2
TGTGCCAGCTCACCCTTCAGGGGCACTGGGGCCAACGTCCTGACTTTC	CASSPFRGTGANVLTF	.	TRBJ2-6	TRBV18	.
TGTGCCAGCAGTGAAGCGCTTCCAGGGGATCAGCCCCAGCATTTT	CASSEALPGDQPQHF	.	TRBJ1-5	TRBV2	.
TGCGCCAGCGGTCCGGACACCCCTGGAAACACCATATATTTT	CASGPDTPGNTIYF	few	TRBJ1-3	TRBV5-1	.
TGTGCCAGCAGCGCCCCCATTGAGGCAGCCTCCACTGAAGCTTTCTTT	CASSAPIEAASTEAFF	.	TRBJ1-1	TRBV7-9	.
TGCAGCGTTTTAACAGGGGATCCCTATGGCTACACCTTC	CSVLTGDPYGYTF	.	TRBJ1-2	TRBV29-1	TRBD1
TGTGCCAGCAGTTTAGGGGCTGACAGAAAAGAGACCCAGTACTTC	CASSLGADRKETQYF	.	TRBJ2-5	TRBV28	.
TGCAGCGTTTATAGCGGGGAGTACAATGAGCAGTTCTTC	CSVYSGEYNEQFF	.	TRBJ2-1	TRBV29-1	TRBD2
TGTGCCAGCAGCTGGCCGGGGGTTAACACTGAAGCTTTCTTT	CASSWPGVNTEAFF	.	TRBJ1-1	TRBV5-5	.
TGTGCCAGCAGCTTAAGCCTAGCGGTATACAATGAGCAGTTCTTC	CASSLSLAVYNEQFF	.	TRBJ2-1	TRBV7-3	TRBD2